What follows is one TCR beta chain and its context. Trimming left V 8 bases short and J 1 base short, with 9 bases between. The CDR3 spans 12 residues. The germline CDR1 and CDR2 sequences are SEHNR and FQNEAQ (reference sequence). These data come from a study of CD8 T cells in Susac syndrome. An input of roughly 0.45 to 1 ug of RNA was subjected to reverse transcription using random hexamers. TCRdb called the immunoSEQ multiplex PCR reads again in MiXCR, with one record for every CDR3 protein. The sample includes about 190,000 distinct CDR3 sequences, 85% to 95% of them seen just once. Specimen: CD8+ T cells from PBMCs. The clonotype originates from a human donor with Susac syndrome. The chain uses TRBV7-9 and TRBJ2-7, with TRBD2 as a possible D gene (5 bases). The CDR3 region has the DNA TGTGCCAGCCGCGGGTCTTCCTACGAGCAGTACTTC. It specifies CASRGSSYEQYF.